The clone carrying this T cell receptor beta chain has more than one count but fewer than ten. The antigen remains unidentified. These data originate in a study of T cell responses to AZD1222 COVID-19 vaccine. General study findings and limits: Most donors were white British and more were female, and clonal diversity was possibly underestimated. A rise in Spike-specific TCR breadth and depth followed two AZD1222 doses. With dominance at 160-218 and 743-854, vaccine-associated CD4 TCRs spanned spike.

TCRdb's copy holds only in-frame clones and misses some; the assay was immunoSEQ multiplex PCR. The top ten hold about 1.6% of the sample, which has roughly 130,000 clones, over 75% seen once. V was shortened by 6 bases and J by 7 bases, with 16 bases between the two germline ends. The length of the CDR3 is 15 residues. The V gene's germline CDR1 is MDHEN and CDR2 SYDVKM. This specimen was peripheral blood, taken on day 0 of AZD1222 vaccination. V gene TRBV28 combines with J gene TRBJ1-6, with TRBD1 as a possible D gene (5 bases). The sequence came from an adult in good health. The CDR3 region is CASSPGGGGNSPLHF. The DNA for the CDR3 is TGTGCCAGCAGCCCTGGTGGGGGTGGGAATTCACCCCTCCACTTT. The variable domain in full, completed from reference TRBV28 and TRBJ1-6, reads DVKVTQSSRYLVKRTGEKVFLECVQDMDHENMFWYRQDPGLGLRLIYFSYDVKMKEKGDIPEGYSVSREKKERFSLILESASTNQTSMYLCASSPGGGGNSPLHFGNGTRLTVT.